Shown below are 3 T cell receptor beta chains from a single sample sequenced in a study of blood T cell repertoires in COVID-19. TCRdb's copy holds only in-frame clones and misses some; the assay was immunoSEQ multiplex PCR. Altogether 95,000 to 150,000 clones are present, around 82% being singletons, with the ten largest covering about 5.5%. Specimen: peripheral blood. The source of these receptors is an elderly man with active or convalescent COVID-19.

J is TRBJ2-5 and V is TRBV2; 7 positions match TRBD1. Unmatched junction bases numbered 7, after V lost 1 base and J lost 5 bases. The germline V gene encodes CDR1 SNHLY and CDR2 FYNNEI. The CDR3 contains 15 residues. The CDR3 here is CASSEETGSGETQYF. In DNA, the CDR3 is TGTGCCAGCAGTGAAGAGACAGGGTCGGGCGAGACCCAGTACTTC.

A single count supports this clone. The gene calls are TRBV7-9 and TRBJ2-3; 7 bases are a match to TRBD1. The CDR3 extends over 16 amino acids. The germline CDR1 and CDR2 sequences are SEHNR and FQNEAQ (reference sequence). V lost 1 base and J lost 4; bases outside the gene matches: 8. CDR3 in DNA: TGTGCCAGCAGCTTAGGGGGTGACAGGGTTGCAGATACGCAGTATTTT. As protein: CASSLGGDRVADTQYF.

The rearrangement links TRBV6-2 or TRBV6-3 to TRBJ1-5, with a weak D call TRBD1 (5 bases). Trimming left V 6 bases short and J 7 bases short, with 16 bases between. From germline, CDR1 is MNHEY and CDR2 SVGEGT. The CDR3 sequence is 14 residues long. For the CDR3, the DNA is TGTGCCAGCAGCCCCGGTTTAGGGGCCCAGCCCCAGCATTTT. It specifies CASSPGLGAQPQHF.